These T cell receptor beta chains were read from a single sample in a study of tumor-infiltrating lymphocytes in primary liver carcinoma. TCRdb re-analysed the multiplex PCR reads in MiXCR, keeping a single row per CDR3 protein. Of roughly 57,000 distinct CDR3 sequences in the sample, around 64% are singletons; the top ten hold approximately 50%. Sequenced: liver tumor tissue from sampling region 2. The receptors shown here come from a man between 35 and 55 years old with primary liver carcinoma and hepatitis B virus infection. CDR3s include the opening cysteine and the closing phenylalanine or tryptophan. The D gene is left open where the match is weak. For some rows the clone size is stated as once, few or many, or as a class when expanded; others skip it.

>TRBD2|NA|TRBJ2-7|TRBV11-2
TGTGCCAGCAGCTGGACTAGCGGGACTGGGGAGCAGTACTTC
CASSWTSGTGEQYF
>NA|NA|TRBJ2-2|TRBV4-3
TGCGCCAGCAGCCAAAATAGTGGGGCCGGGGGCGGGGAGCTGTTTTTT
CASSQNSGAGGGELFF
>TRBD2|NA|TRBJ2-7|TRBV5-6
TGTGCTTGCAGCTTCATGGCTAGCGGGACATACGAGCAGTACTTC
CACSFMASGTYEQYF
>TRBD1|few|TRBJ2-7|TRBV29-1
TGCAGCGCCTGGACAGGTCCTTCCTACGAGCATTACTTC
CSAWTGPSYEHYF
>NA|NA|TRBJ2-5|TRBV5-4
TGTGTCAGTAGCTTGAACAGGGACGGCCAAGAGACCCAGTACTTC
CVSSLNRDGQETQYF
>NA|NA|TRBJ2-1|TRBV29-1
TGCAGCGCCCGGACATGGGGCGATGAGCAGTTCTTC
CSARTWGDEQFF
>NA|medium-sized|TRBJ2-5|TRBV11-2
TGTGCCAGCAGCGGACCCCACGGAGAGACCCAGTACTTC
CASSGPHGETQYF
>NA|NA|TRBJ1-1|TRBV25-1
TGTGCCAGCAGGCAGGGTTCATCAGATGAAGCTTTCTTT
CASRQGSSDEAFF
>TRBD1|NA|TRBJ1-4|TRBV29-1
TGCAGCGTTGAACGTCAGGGGGATGAAAAACTGTTTTTT
CSVERQGDEKLFF
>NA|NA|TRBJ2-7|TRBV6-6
TGTGCCAGTCTTTTGAATGGCGGAAGAAGCTCCTACGAGCAGTACTTC
CASLLNGGRSSYEQYF
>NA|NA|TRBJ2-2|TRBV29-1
TGCAGCGTGGGGGCGAGGCTAGGTTACACCGGGGAGCTGTTTTTT
CSVGARLGYTGELFF
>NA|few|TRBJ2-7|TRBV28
TGTGCCAGCAGTTTGGGGGGGGCTATAGGCGAGCAGTACTTC
CASSLGGAIGEQYF
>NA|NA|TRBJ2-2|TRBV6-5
TGTGCAAGCAGGAGGGACAGTGGGGGATGGAACACCGGGGAGCTGTTTTTT
CASRRDSGGWNTGELFF
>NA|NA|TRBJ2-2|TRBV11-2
TGTGCTAGTAGCTTAGCATTAGGAGGGGCGAACACCGGGGGGCCGTTTTTT
CASSLALGGANTGGPFF
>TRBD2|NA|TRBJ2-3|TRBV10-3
TGTGCCATCAGTGAGTGGCGGGAGCTAATAGATACGCAGTACTTT
CAISEWRELIDTQYF
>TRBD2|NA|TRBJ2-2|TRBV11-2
TGTGACAGCAGCCTTTATACTCTGACTAGCGCTAAGACCGGGGAGCTGTTGTTT
CDSSLYTLTSAKTGELLF